A single sample is the source of the 22 T cell receptor beta chains below, sequenced in a study of PD-1 blockade in mismatch repair-deficient tumors. The table came from immunoSEQ multiplex PCR; TCRdb's copy has only in-frame clones and leaves some out. The repertoire consists of tens of thousands of clones, with more than 65% occurring once and the leading ten covering roughly 2.6%. The sequencing used peripheral blood, collected 12 weeks after starting pembrolizumab. These receptors all stem from an adult with mismatch repair-deficient cancer.

This chain links TRBV2 with TRBJ2-1, with TRBD1 matching over 11 bases. CDR1 SNHLY and CDR2 FYNNEI come from the germline V gene. There are 17 residues in the CDR3. Unmatched junction bases numbered 8, after V lost 6 bases and J lost 1 base. The CDR3 sequence is CASSPFGQGASYNEQFF. In DNA form, the CDR3 reads TGTGCCAGCAGCCCCTTCGGACAGGGGGCATCCTACAATGAGCAGTTCTTC.

V usage is TRBV10-2 and J usage is TRBJ2-7, with 7 bases identical to TRBD2. The V gene's germline CDR1 is WSHSY and CDR2 SAAADI. After removal of 8 bases from V and 5 bases from J, the junction contained 6 bases not matched to a gene. The CDR3 contains 12 residues. CDR3 in amino acids: CASYGGVHEQYF. DNA for the CDR3: TGCGCCAGCTATGGGGGGGTGCACGAGCAGTACTTC.

The chain has TRBV5-4 and TRBJ2-1; D remains ambiguous. The V end lost 0 bases, the J end lost 8 bases, and 9 bases lay between the germline ends. CDR3 length equals 13 residues. The germline V gene has CDR1 SGHNT and CDR2 YYREEE (reference sequence). The CDR3 DNA reads TGTGCCAGCAGCTTGGCCCGCTTAGATGAGCAGTTCTTC. Its protein is CASSLARLDEQFF.

The CDR3 sequence: CASTLAGLAGYNEQFF. DNA of the CDR3: TGCGCCAGCACCCTAGCGGGGCTAGCGGGATACAATGAGCAGTTCTTC. The chain is built from TRBV5-1 and TRBJ2-1; 9 bases are a match to TRBD2. Trimming cost V 6 bases and J 4 bases; bases outside gene matches: 11. The CDR3 is 16 amino acids. Germline V gene sequence: CDR1 SGHRS, CDR2 YFSETQ.

The rearrangement joins TRBV20-1 to TRBJ1-1; D uncertain. The ends were cut back, 6 bases at V and 0 bases at J, with 5 bases in the middle. CDR3 length: 11 amino acids. Germline assignment: CDR1 DFQATT and CDR2 SNEGSKA (reference sequence). This chain's CDR3 is CSAHMNTEAFF. The CDR3 nucleotides read TGCAGTGCACACATGAACACTGAAGCTTTCTTT.

The V and J genes are TRBV30 and TRBJ2-3; D not certain. This CDR3 region has 11 residues. Trimming left V 2 bases short and J 4 bases short, with 4 bases between. CDR1 GTSNPN and CDR2 SVGIG come from the germline V gene (reference sequence). CDR3 loop: CAWSQSDTQYF. CDR3 nucleotide sequence: TGTGCCTGGAGTCAGTCAGATACGCAGTATTTT. The entire variable domain, with the rest obtained from reference TRBV30 and TRBJ2-3, is as follows: SQTIHQWPATLVQPVGSPLSLECTVEGTSNPNLYWYRQAAGRGLQLLFYSVGIGQISSEVPQNLSASRPQDRQFILSSKKLLLSDSGFYLCAWSQSDTQYFGPGTRLTVL.

V is TRBV9 and J is TRBJ1-3; D gene uncertain. V lost 0 bases and J lost 0, with 10 bases in between. In germline, CDR1 is SGDLS, CDR2 YYNGEE. This CDR3 spans 16 amino acids. Here the CDR3 DNA reads TGTGCCAGCAGCGTAGCTACGGCAAACTCTGGAAACACCATATATTTT. Translating gives CASSVATANSGNTIYF.

The chain is built from TRBV5-1 and TRBJ1-2; 8 nucleotides match TRBD1. In germline, CDR1 is SGHRS, CDR2 YFSETQ. The V segment lost 2 bases and the J segment 7 bases; nucleotides outside the gene matches: 7. The CDR3 is 14 amino acids. The CDR3 nucleotides read TGCGCCAGCAGCTTAAGGACAGGGACCGTTGGCTACACCTTC. Translation: CASSLRTGTVGYTF.

This sequence joins TRBV5-5 and TRBJ2-3, with D unresolved. Germline CDR1 is SGHKS and CDR2 is YYEKEE (reference sequence). The V gene lost 0 bases and the J gene lost 2 bases, with 13 bases spanning the gap. This CDR3 contains 16 residues. The CDR3 nucleotides read TGTGCCAGCAGCTTGGACCGCCTCACCGTCACAGATACGCAGTATTTT. This codes for CASSLDRLTVTDTQYF.

The CDR3 region has the DNA TGTGCCACCAGCAGAGATCCGGGAGCCCGATCCACAGATACGCAGTATTTT. Residues: CATSRDPGARSTDTQYF. V usage is TRBV15 and J usage is TRBJ2-3, with D possibly matching TRBD2 (6 bases). V lost 0 bases and J 2 bases, leaving 15 bases between the germline ends. The CDR3 has 17 residues. Germline assignment: CDR1 LNHNV and CDR2 YYDKDF (reference sequence).

V is TRBV29-1 and J is TRBJ1-4; no clear D gene. This CDR3 spans 14 amino acids. The V and J ends lost 5 bases and 3 bases respectively, with 13 bases between them. Per germline, CDR1 SQVTM and CDR2 ANQGSEA. The CDR3 DNA is TGCAGCGTTACGGGTCTCTCCGCTAATGAAAAACTGTTTTTT. Translation gives CSVTGLSANEKLFF.

The chain is built from TRBV6-5 and TRBJ2-7; D is perhaps TRBD1 (6 bases). The CDR3 totals 15 residues. Germline CDR1 reads MNHEY; CDR2 reads SVGAGI. V lost 2 bases and J 2 bases, leaving 13 bases between the germline ends. The CDR3 nucleotides read TGTGCCAGCAGTTACACCCAGGGGTCCACCTACGAGCAGTACTTC. Protein product: CASSYTQGSTYEQYF.

This clone was recorded a few times. The J gene is TRBJ1-5, the V gene TRBV19, with D possibly TRBD1 on 6 matching bases. Trimming stripped 4 bases from V and 3 bases from J, with 16 bases between. The length of the CDR3 is 16 residues. Germline V gene lookup returns CDR1 LNHDA and CDR2 SQIVND (reference sequence). This CDR3 reads CASSTGQIKYNQPQHF. CDR3 coding DNA: TGTGCCAGTAGTACCGGACAGATCAAGTACAATCAGCCCCAGCATTTT. Drawing the rest from reference TRBV19 and TRBJ1-5, the complete variable domain is DGGITQSPKYLFRKEGQNVTLSCEQNLNHDAMYWYRQDPGQGLRLIYYSQIVNDFQKGDIAEGYSVSREKKESFPLTVTSAQKNPTAFYLCASSTGQIKYNQPQHFGDGTRLSIL.

The V and J genes are TRBV11-3 and TRBJ2-5, with 7 nucleotides matching TRBD2. The germline CDR1 and CDR2 sequences are SGHNT and YENEEA. The ends lost 5 bases at V and 3 bases at J; junction bases unmatched: 9. The CDR3 is made up of 15 amino acids. CDR3 DNA: TGTGCCAGCAGCCCATGGGAGGCGGGAGAAGAGACCCAGTACTTC. It encodes CASSPWEAGEETQYF.

This clone was seen once. This chain connects TRBV2 to TRBJ2-7, with 8 bases aligning to TRBD1. This CDR3 comprises 16 residues. V dropped 1 base and J dropped 4; count of bases not matched to a gene: 9. The germline V gene encodes CDR1 SNHLY and CDR2 FYNNEI. As DNA, the CDR3 is TGTGCCAGCAGTGAAGGGGGTCGGACAGGGCTTTACGAGCAGTACTTC. It translates to CASSEGGRTGLYEQYF. Complete variable domain (other parts from reference TRBV2 and TRBJ2-7): EPEVTQTPSHQVTQMGQEVILRCVPISNHLYFYWYRQILGQKVEFLVSFYNNEISEKSEIFDDQFSVERPDGSNFTLKIRSTKLEDSAMYFCASSEGGRTGLYEQYFGPGTRLTVT.

The J gene is TRBJ2-1, the V gene TRBV27; D is undetermined. The V end lost 5 bases, the J end lost 6 bases, and 20 bases lay between the germline ends. Germline CDR1 reads MNHEY; CDR2 reads SMNVEV (reference sequence). This CDR3 contains 16 residues. The CDR3 DNA is TGTGCCAGCAGTGCGACTGCCGGGCTTCCGAGCAATGAGCAGTTCTTC. Translating it yields CASSATAGLPSNEQFF.

This chain links TRBV7-2 with TRBJ2-6; no clear D gene. Trimming stripped 5 bases from V and 0 bases from J, with 8 bases between. This CDR3 region has 15 residues. Germline V gives CDR1 SGHTA, CDR2 FQGNSA. The CDR3 DNA reads TGTGCCAGCAGCCAGCAGTTCTCTGGGGCCAACGTCCTGACTTTC. Translating gives CASSQQFSGANVLTF.

The chain is built from TRBV30 and TRBJ2-7; 12 bases agree with TRBD1. The CDR3 is made up of 24 amino acids. Trimming removed 0 bases from V and 1 base from J; junction bases left unmatched: 28. CDR1 is GTSNPN, CDR2 SVGIG, per germline (reference sequence). The CDR3 spells CAWSVRWGKGDTGTGGTDSYEQYF. CDR3 coding DNA: TGTGCCTGGAGTGTACGTTGGGGGAAGGGAGATACCGGGACAGGGGGCACAGATTCCTACGAGCAGTACTTC. The variable domain in full, completed from reference TRBV30 and TRBJ2-7, reads SQTIHQWPATLVQPVGSPLSLECTVEGTSNPNLYWYRQAAGRGLQLLFYSVGIGQISSEVPQNLSASRPQDRQFILSSKKLLLSDSGFYLCAWSVRWGKGDTGTGGTDSYEQYFGPGTRLTVT.

The chain joins TRBV19 to TRBJ2-5, with D possibly TRBD1 on 5 matching bases. With 5 bases removed from V and 5 bases from J, the gap between germline ends came to 12 bases. The length of the CDR3 is 13 residues. Germline V lookup: CDR1 LNHDA, CDR2 SQIVND (reference sequence). Here the CDR3 DNA reads TGTGCCAGTAGTTCGGACACCGCCGAGACCCAGTACTTC. Its translation: CASSSDTAETQYF.

This chain joins TRBV6-5 and TRBJ2-7, with 14 nucleotides matching TRBD2. Looked up from germline, CDR1 is MNHEY and CDR2 is SVGAGI. CDR3 length: 15 residues. The junction had 5 bases not matched to a gene; V was cut back by 7 bases and J by 3 bases. In nucleotides, the CDR3 is TGTGCCAGCAAGAGGACTAGCGGGGGGAGCTACGAGCAGTACTTC. As protein: CASKRTSGGSYEQYF.

The chain uses TRBV5-5 and TRBJ1-4, with 8 bases identical to TRBD1. The junction had 7 bases not matched to a gene; V was cut back by 4 bases and J by 5 bases. The germline V gene has CDR1 SGHKS and CDR2 YYEKEE (reference sequence). CDR3 length: 15 residues. The CDR3 loop reads CASSGGQGGNEKLFF. The CDR3 DNA reads TGTGCCAGCAGCGGAGGACAGGGAGGGAATGAAAAACTGTTTTTT.

The table lists this clone with a few counts. The genes are TRBV12-5 and TRBJ1-5, with D perhaps matching TRBD1 (6 bases). The V and J ends lost 2 bases and 0 bases respectively, with 11 bases between them. CDR1 and CDR2 (germline): LGHNT, FRNRAP. The CDR3 consists of 16 residues. This CDR3 reads CASGLLGQYSNQPQHF. In DNA, the CDR3 is TGTGCTAGTGGTTTGCTCGGACAGTATAGCAATCAGCCCCAGCATTTT.